Sequencing of this T cell receptor (beta chain) was carried out in a study of T cell responses to AZD1222 COVID-19 vaccine. The data were produced by immunoSEQ multiplex PCR, yet TCRdb's version contains in-frame clones alone and is incomplete. The repertoire holds under 250,000 clones, with 85% to 95% as singletons. CDR1 and CDR2 from the germline V gene are SGHRS and YFSETQ. This CDR3 is built from 17 residues. J gave up 2 bases and V 0 bases, and 8 bases lay outside the gene matches. This clone was observed a few times. Its target is unknown. Study-level points and caveats: Targeting of unmutated variant regions was reportedly seen in nearly half of spike-specific TCRs.

This chain links TRBV5-1 with TRBJ1-3; 7 bases map to TRBD1. This material consisted of peripheral blood, taken on day 0 of MenACWY control vaccination. This TCR was recovered from an adult in good health. This CDR3 reads CASSLGGNRGTGNTIYF. The CDR3, as DNA: TGCGCCAGCAGCTTGGGCGGCAACAGGGGCACTGGAAACACCATATATTTT.